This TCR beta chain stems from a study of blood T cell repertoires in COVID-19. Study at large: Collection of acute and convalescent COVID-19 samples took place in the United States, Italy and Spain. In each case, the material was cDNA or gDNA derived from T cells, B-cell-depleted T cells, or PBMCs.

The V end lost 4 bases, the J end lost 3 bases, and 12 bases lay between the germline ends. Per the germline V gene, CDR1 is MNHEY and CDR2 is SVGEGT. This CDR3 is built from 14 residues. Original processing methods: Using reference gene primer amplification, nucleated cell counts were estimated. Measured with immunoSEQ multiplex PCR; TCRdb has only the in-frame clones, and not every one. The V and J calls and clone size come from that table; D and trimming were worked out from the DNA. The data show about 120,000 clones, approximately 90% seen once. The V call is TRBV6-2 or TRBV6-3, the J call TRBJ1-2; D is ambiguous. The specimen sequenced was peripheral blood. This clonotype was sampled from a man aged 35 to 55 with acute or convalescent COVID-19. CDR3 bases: TGTGCCAGCAGTTTTGGGCAGGCATACTATGGCTACACCTTC. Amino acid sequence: CASSFGQAYYGYTF.